This T cell receptor (beta chain) was sequenced in a study of shared clonotypes between healthy human individuals. Study outcomes and limitations: Donors were few, which limited the genetic and exposure-history diversity represented. Only blood was sampled, and tissue TCR repertoires likely differ from blood ones.

In this sample, this clone turned up many times. The target antigen is unknown. Germline and junction disagree at one end, which may indicate a read error. Additional DNA sequences in this sample encode the identical CDR3. Each donor was a Caucasian adult residing in Nashville, Tennessee. This CDR3 comprises 15 residues. Germline V gives CDR1 GTSNPN, CDR2 SVGIG (reference sequence). TCRdb keeps only in-frame clones here, not all; method: immunoSEQ multiplex PCR. The table has some 500,000 clones, about 74% seen once. The chain links TRBV30 to TRBJ2-7, with TRBD2 matching 7 bases. Sequences were obtained from PBMCs. The TCR sequence derives from a woman in her thirties or forties in good health. Some clones in this sample may be carry-over from other donors' samples. The CDR3 DNA sequence: TGTGCCTGGAGTGGTCAGGCGGGAGTTGCATACGAGCAATACTTC. As protein: CAWSGQAGVAYEQYF. The full variable domain, completed using reference TRBV30 and TRBJ2-7, is SQTIHQWPATLVQPVGSPLSLECTVEGTSNPNLYWYRQAAGRGLQLLFYSVGIGQISSEVPQNLSASRPQDRQFILSSKKLLLSDSGFYLCAWSGQAGVAYEQYFGPGTRLTVT.